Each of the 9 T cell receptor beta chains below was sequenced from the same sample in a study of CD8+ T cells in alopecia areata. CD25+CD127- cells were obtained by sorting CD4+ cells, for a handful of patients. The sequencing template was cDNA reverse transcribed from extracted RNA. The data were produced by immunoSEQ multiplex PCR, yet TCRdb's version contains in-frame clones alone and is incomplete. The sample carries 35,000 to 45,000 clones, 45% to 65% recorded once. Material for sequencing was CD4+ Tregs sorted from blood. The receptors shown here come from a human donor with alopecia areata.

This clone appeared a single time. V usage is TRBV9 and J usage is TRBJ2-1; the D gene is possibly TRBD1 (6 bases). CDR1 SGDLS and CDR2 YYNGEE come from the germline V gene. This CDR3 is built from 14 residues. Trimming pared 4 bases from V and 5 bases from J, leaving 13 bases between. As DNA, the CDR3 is TGTGCCAGCAGCCCCCTGAGGGGGAACAATGAGCAGTTCTTC. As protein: CASSPLRGNNEQFF.

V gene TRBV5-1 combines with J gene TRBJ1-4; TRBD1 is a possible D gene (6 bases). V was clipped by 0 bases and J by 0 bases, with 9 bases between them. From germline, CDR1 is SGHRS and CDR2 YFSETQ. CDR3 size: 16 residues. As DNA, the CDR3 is TGCGCCAGCAGCTTGGGGACAGTAGCAACTAATGAAAAACTGTTTTTT. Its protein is CASSLGTVATNEKLFF. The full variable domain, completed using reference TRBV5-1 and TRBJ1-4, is KAGVTQTPRYLIKTRGQQVTLSCSPISGHRSVSWYQQTPGQGLQFLFEYFSETQRNKGNFPGRFSGRQFSNSRSEMNVSTLELGDSALYLCASSLGTVATNEKLFFGSGTQLSVL.

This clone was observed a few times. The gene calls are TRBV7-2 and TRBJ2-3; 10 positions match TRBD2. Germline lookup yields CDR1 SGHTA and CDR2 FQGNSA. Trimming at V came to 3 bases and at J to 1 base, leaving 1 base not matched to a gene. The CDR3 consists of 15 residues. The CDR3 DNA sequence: TGTGCCAGCAGCTTCGGACTAGCGGGCACAGATACGCAGTATTTT. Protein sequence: CASSFGLAGTDTQYF.

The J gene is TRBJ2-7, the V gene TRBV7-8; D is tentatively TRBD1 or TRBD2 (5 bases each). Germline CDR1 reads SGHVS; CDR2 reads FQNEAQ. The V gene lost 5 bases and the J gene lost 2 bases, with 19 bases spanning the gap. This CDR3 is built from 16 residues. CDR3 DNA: TGTGCCAGCAGCCAACTGGGTCGGGGCAGAACCTACGAGCAGTACTTC. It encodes CASSQLGRGRTYEQYF.

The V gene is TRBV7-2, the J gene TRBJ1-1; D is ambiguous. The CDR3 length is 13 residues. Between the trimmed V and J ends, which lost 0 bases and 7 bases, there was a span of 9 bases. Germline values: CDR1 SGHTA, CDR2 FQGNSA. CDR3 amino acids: CASSLAEGSEAFF. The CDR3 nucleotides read TGTGCCAGCAGCTTAGCTGAGGGCAGTGAAGCTTTCTTT.

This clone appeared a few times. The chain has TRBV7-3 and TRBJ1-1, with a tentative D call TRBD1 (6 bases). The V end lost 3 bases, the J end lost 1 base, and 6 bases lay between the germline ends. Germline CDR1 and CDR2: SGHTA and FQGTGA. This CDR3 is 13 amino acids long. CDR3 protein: CASSLTGNTEAFF. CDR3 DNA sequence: TGTGCCAGCAGCTTGACAGGGAACACTGAAGCTTTCTTT.

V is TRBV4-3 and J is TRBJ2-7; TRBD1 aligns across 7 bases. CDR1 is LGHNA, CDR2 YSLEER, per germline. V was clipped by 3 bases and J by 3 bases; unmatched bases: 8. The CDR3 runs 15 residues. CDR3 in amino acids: CASSHSEGADYEQYF. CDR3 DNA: TGCGCCAGCAGCCATTCCGAGGGGGCGGACTACGAGCAGTACTTC.

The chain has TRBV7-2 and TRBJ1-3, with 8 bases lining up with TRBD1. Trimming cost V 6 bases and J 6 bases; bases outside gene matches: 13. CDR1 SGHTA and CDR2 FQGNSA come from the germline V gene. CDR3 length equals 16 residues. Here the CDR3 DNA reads TGTGCCAGCAGTCGCGGACAGGGAAGAGTGGAAAACACCATATATTTT. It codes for CASSRGQGRVENTIYF. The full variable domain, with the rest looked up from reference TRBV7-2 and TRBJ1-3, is GAGVSQSPSNKVTEKGKDVELRCDPISGHTALYWYRQSLGQGLEFLIYFQGNSAPDKSGLPSDRFSAERTGGSVSTLTIQRTQQEDSAVYLCASSRGQGRVENTIYFGEGSWLTVV.

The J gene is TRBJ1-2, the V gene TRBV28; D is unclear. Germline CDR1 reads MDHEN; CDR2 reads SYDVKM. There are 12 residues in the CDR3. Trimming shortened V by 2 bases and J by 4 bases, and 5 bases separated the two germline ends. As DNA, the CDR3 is TGTGCCAGCAGTTTAGGTGGCTATGGCTACACCTTC. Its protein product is CASSLGGYGYTF.